The entry below gives a single T cell receptor (beta chain) sequence along with its context. This entry belongs to a study of blood T cell repertoires in COVID-19. The wider study: COVID-19 samples collected from the United States, Italy and Spain covered acute and convalescent phases. Sources were T cells, B-cell-depleted T cells, or PBMCs; the material itself was cDNA or gDNA.

Participants came from fewer than 25 US areas, aged roughly 18 to 95 years. TCRdb's table, derived via immunoSEQ multiplex PCR, lists solely in-frame clones and lacks some. The table includes 270,000 or so clones, roughly 93% detected once. Unmatched junction bases numbered 8, after V lost 5 bases and J lost 7 bases. Germline V lookup: CDR1 MNHEY, CDR2 SMNVEV (reference sequence). The length of the CDR3 is 14 residues. The chain employs TRBV27 and TRBJ1-2, with 9 bases lining up with TRBD1. The sample taken for sequencing was PBMCs or T cells enriched from blood (not recorded which). The source of this sequence is a woman in her 40s with acute COVID-19. The CDR3 region has the DNA TGTGCCAGCAGTCCAAGGGACAGGGTGTCTGGCTACACCTTC. Protein: CASSPRDRVSGYTF.